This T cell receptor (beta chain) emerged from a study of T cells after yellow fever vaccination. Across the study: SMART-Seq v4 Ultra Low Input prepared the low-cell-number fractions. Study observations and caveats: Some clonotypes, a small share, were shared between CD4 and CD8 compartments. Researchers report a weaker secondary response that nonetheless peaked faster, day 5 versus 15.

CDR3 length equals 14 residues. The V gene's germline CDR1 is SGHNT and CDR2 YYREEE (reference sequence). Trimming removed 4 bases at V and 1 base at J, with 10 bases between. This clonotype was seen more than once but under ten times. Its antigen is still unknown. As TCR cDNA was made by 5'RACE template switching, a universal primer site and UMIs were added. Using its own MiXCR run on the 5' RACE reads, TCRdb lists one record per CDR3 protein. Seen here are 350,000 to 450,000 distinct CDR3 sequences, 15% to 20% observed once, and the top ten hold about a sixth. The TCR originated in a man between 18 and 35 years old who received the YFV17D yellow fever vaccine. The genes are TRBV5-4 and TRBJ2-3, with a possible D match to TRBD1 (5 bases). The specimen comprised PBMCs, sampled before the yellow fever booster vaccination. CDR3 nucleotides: TGTGCCAGCAGCCGGGCGACAGGCACAGATACGCAGTATTTT. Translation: CASSRATGTDTQYF.